Following are 4 T cell receptor beta chains from one sample sequenced in a study of cytomegalovirus exposure and HLA in healthy donors. The PCR was carried out with 60 Vbeta primers and 13 Jbeta primers. Assay: immunoSEQ multiplex PCR; the TCRdb copy retains only in-frame clones and omits some. The sample holds around 200,000 clones, over 65% seen once. What was sequenced was PBMCs. The source is a man aged 40-55 years in good health and CMV-seronegative.

This chain links TRBV6-5 with TRBJ2-7, with D perhaps TRBD1 (6 bases). Germline V gene lookup returns CDR1 MNHEY and CDR2 SVGAGI. The CDR3 sequence is 11 residues long. V lost 6 bases to trimming and J lost 9 bases, with 12 bases between them. This CDR3 is CASRMGAGQYF. The CDR3, as DNA: TGTGCCAGCAGGATGGGGGCCGGGCAGTACTTC.

In DNA form, the CDR3 reads TGTGCCAGTAGTATAGGAGGGCCGGGAAGAAAACTGTTTTTT. It is translated as CASSIGGPGRKLFF. The chain uses TRBV19 and TRBJ1-4; D is uncertain. There are 14 residues in the CDR3. Germline loops: CDR1 LNHDA, CDR2 SQIVND (reference sequence). V lost 1 base and J 10 bases, leaving 13 bases between the germline ends. Drawing the rest from reference TRBV19 and TRBJ1-4, the complete variable domain is DGGITQSPKYLFRKEGQNVTLSCEQNLNHDAMYWYRQDPGQGLRLIYYSQIVNDFQKGDIAEGYSVSREKKESFPLTVTSAQKNPTAFYLCASSIGGPGRKLFFGSGTQLSVL.

The rearrangement uses TRBV28 and TRBJ2-5, with TRBD2 matching over 14 bases. There are 16 residues in the CDR3. Germline CDR1 and CDR2: MDHEN and SYDVKM. Germline trimming cut 3 bases from V and 6 bases from J; bases unmatched to any gene: 6. The CDR3 sequence is CASSFSGLAGAKTQYF. The CDR3 bases are TGTGCCAGCAGTTTCTCGGGACTAGCGGGAGCTAAGACCCAGTACTTC.

The gene calls are TRBV5-1 and TRBJ2-5, with a tentative D call TRBD2 (5 bases). Germline V gives CDR1 SGHRS, CDR2 YFSETQ. The V end was cut by 4 bases, the J end by 1 base, with 14 bases between. The CDR3 is 15 amino acids. The DNA for the CDR3 is TGCGCCAGCAGCCCCGGCGGAGGTGGCCAAGAGACCCAGTACTTC. Encoded protein: CASSPGGGGQETQYF.